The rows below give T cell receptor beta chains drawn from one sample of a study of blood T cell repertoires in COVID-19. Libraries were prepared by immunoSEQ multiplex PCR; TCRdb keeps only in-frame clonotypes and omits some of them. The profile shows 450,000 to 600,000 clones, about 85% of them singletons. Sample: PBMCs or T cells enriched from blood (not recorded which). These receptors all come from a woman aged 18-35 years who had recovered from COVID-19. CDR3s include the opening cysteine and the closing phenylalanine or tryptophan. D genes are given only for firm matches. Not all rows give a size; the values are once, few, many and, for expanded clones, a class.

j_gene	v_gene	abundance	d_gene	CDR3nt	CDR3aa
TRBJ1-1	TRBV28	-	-	TGTGCCAGCAGCCTAGGGCGGGGTGAAGCTTTCTTT	CASSLGRGEAFF
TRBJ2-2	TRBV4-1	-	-	TGCGCCAGCAGCAATGGCGGAAAAACCGGGGAGCTGTTTTTT	CASSNGGKTGELFF
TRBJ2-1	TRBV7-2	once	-	TGTGCCAGCAGCTTAGATGGCAGGGAGGTCAATGAGCAGTTCTTC	CASSLDGREVNEQFF
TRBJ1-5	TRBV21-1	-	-	TGTGCCAGCATAGAGGAGAGCGTCGATCAGCCCCAGCATTTT	CASIEESVDQPQHF
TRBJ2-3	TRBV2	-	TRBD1	TGTGCCAGCAGTGGAGGACAGGGGACAGATACGCAGTATTTT	CASSGGQGTDTQYF
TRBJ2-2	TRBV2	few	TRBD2	TGTGCCAACCCTCCAGCGGGATGGAGTTACACCGGGGAGCTGTTTTTT	CANPPAGWSYTGELFF
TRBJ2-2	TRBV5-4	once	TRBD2	TGTGCCAGCAGTCGGGGACTAGCGGATTTAACCGGGGAGCTGTTTTTT	CASSRGLADLTGELFF
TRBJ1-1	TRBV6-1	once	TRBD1	TGTGCCAGCAGTGAAGATGGGACAGAGAACACTGAAGCTTTCTTT	CASSEDGTENTEAFF
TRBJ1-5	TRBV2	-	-	TGTGCCAGTCTTGCTTCGGGGAGCAATCAGCCCCAGCATTTT	CASLASGSNQPQHF
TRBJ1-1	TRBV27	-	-	TGTGCCACGGTAGCGAACACTGAAGCTTTCTTT	CATVANTEAFF
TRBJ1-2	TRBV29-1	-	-	TGCAGCGCCACGCAGGGGAGCGGCTACACCTTC	CSATQGSGYTF
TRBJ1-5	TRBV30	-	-	TGTGCCTGGAGTCCACAGGGCAATCAGCCCCAGCATTTT	CAWSPQGNQPQHF
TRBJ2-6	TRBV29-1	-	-	TGCAGCGTTGAAAGCCAGGGTGGGGCCAACGTCCTGACTTTC	CSVESQGGANVLTF
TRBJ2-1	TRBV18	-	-	TGTGCCAGCTCACCTATGGCGGACTTCCAATACAATGAGCAGTTCTTC	CASSPMADFQYNEQFF
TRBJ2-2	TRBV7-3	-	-	TGTGCCAGCAGCTTAAGTAGTTTTGCCGGGGAGCTGTTTTTT	CASSLSSFAGELFF
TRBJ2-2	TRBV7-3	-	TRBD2	TGTGCCAGCAGCTTAAGACTAGCGGGGGCCGGGGAGCTGTTTTTT	CASSLRLAGAGELFF
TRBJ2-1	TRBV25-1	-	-	TGTGCCAGCACTGCGGCAAATGAGCAGTTCTTC	CASTAANEQFF
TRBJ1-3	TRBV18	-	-	TGTGCCAGCTCACCCCTAAAGCAGGCCATCTCTGGAAACACCATATATTTT	CASSPLKQAISGNTIYF
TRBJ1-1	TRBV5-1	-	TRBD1	TGCGCCAGCAGCACTCAACCGGGACAGGCGCCCTTGAACACTGAAGCTTTCTTT	CASSTQPGQAPLNTEAFF
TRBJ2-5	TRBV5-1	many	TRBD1	TGCGCCAGCAGCTTGGAGGGGGCGAGAGAGACCCAGTACTTC	CASSLEGARETQYF
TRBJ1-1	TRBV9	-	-	TGTGCCAGCAGCGGAGACAGTATGAACACTGAAGCTTTCTTT	CASSGDSMNTEAFF
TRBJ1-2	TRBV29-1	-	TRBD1	TGCAGCGTTGCGGGACAGGGAGAAGGCTACACCTTC	CSVAGQGEGYTF
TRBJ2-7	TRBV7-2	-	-	TGTGCCAGCAGCTTAGGTGAGGAGGAAAACGAGCAGTACTTC	CASSLGEEENEQYF
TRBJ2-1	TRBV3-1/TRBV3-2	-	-	TGTGCCAGCAGCCAATCCACCTCCGGTGAGCAGTTCTTC	CASSQSTSGEQFF
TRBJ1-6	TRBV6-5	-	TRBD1	TGTGCCAGCGCGTTGACAGGGAACCCCCTCCACTTT	CASALTGNPLHF
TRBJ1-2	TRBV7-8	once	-	TGTGCCAGCAGCTTAGAAGGGGGACCGGGTTATGGCTACACCTTC	CASSLEGGPGYGYTF
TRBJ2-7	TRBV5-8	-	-	TGTGCCAGCAGCTTGCGCTACGAGCAGTACTTC	CASSLRYEQYF
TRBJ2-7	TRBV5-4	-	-	TGTGCCAGCAGCTTCGCGGCTTCTAGCTCCTACGAGCAGTACTTC	CASSFAASSSYEQYF
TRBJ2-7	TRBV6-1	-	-	TGTGCCAGCAGTCCTACGGGAGAGCAGTACTTC	CASSPTGEQYF
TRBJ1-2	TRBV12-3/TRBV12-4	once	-	TGTGCCAGCAGTTTGCAGGGGATATATGGCTACACCTTC	CASSLQGIYGYTF
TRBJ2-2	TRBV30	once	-	TGTGCCTGGAGTGTATCGGGCGGGGAGCTGTTTTTT	CAWSVSGGELFF
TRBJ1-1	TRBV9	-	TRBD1	TGTGCCAGCAGCGCCACGACAGGGGGAGGTGAAGCTTTCTTT	CASSATTGGGEAFF
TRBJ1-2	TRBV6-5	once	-	TGTGCCAGCAGCCAGGGTTATGGCTACACCTTC	CASSQGYGYTF
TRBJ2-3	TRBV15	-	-	TGTGCCACCAGAGACCTAGGAACAGATACGCAGTATTTT	CATRDLGTDTQYF